These 4 T cell receptor beta chains originate from one sample sequenced in a study of radiotherapy plus CTLA-4 blockade in lung cancer. Sequenced by immunoSEQ multiplex PCR; TCRdb stores in-frame clones only, minus some. Of approximately 60,000 clones detected, around 80% appear once; the ten largest clones hold 6% to 7.5%. The sample consisted of peripheral blood, taken from a patient treated with radiotherapy plus ipilimumab. These TCRs come from a human donor with non-small cell lung cancer whose response to radiotherapy plus ipilimumab could not be evaluated.

This chain uses TRBV2 with TRBJ2-5; a weak D match, TRBD1 (6 bases). Trimming removed 7 bases from V and 3 bases from J, with 6 bases in between. Germline lookup yields CDR1 SNHLY and CDR2 FYNNEI. The CDR3 loop spans 11 amino acids. In nucleotides, the CDR3 is TGTGCCAGCAACAGGGAAGAGACCCAGTACTTC. Translation gives CASNREETQYF.

The count of this clone is one. V usage is TRBV7-8 and J usage is TRBJ2-5; 13 nucleotides agree with TRBD2. J lost 4 bases, V lost 1 base, and 9 bases had no gene match. Germline V CDR1 and CDR2: SGHVS, FQNEAQ. CDR3 length: 18 residues. The CDR3 loop is CASSLEGGTSGARETQYF. The CDR3 nucleotides are TGTGCCAGCAGCTTAGAGGGGGGGACTAGCGGGGCTCGAGAGACCCAGTACTTC. Full variable domain (remainder filled in from reference TRBV7-8 and TRBJ2-5): GAGVSQSPRYKVAKRGQDVALRCDPISGHVSLFWYQQALGQGPEFLTYFQNEAQLDKSGLPSDRFFAERPEGSVSTLKIQRTQQEDSAVYLCASSLEGGTSGARETQYFGPGTRLLVL.

This clone appeared a few times. The J gene is TRBJ2-7, the V gene TRBV13; 8 nucleotides align to TRBD1. This CDR3 comprises 18 residues. Looked up from germline, CDR1 is PRHDT and CDR2 is FYEKMQ (reference sequence). V trimming: 4 bases; J trimming: 3 bases; junction bases outside the gene matches: 17. CDR3 region: CASSSFGQGFRGNYEQYF. Here the CDR3 DNA reads TGTGCCAGCAGCTCATTTGGACAGGGTTTCAGGGGGAACTACGAGCAGTACTTC.

The CDR3 sequence: CASSVAGTGYNEQFF. The CDR3 DNA follows: TGTGCCAGCAGCGTAGCTGGGACTGGCTACAATGAGCAGTTCTTC. The V gene is TRBV9, the J gene TRBJ2-1; the D gene is possibly TRBD2 (6 bases). V dropped 0 bases and J dropped 3 bases, with 10 bases sitting between them. This CDR3 has 15 amino acids. Germline CDR1 reads SGDLS; CDR2 reads YYNGEE.